This passage covers 23 T cell receptor delta chains from one sample sequenced in a study of in vitro expanded adult blood gammadelta T cells. After expansion, live CD3+ TCRgammadelta+ Vgamma9+ Vdelta2+ T cells were sorted by FACS. A one-day pulse of around 1 uM zoledronate was given to PBMC before three washes. IL-2 was replenished every 3 to 4 days during a 14-day expansion. TCRdb applied CATT to the 5' RACE reads for clone calling. The sample records 600 or so delta-chain clones, 20% to 30% being singletons. Antigen specificity for these receptors is unknown. The material sequenced was gamma-delta T cells from peripheral blood expanded in culture, taken from an in vitro culture stimulated with zoledronate. The receptors here all came from an adult in good health.

On this clone: This could be a read error, since a much larger clone is one nucleotide away. This sample includes further DNA sequences coding for the same CDR3. The chain joins TRDV2 to TRDJ1; D ambiguous. TCRdb offers no J gene call, so here the DNA was matched to germline to obtain one. This CDR3 contains 18 residues. Germline assignment: CDR1 GEAIGNYY and CDR2 EKD. CDR3 loop: CACDPLSPTTEYTDKLIF. The CDR3 DNA follows: TGTGCCTGTGACCCACTGTCCCCGACTACTGAGTACACTGATAAACTCATCTTT.

Comment on this clone: This may arise from a read error, as a much more abundant clone is one base away. This chain links TRDV2 with TRDJ1, with 13 bases lining up with TRDD3. TCRdb offers no J gene call, so here the DNA was matched to germline to obtain one. The length of the CDR3 is 18 residues. Unmatched junction bases numbered 14, after V lost 3 bases and J lost 5 bases. Germline CDR1 reads GEAIGNYY; CDR2 reads EKD. The CDR3 spells CACDPLVLGDTRTDKLIF. DNA for the CDR3: TGTGCCTGTGACCCTCTTGTACTGGGGGATACGCGCACTGATAAACTCATCTTT.

By sample fraction, this clone is large (0.1 to 1%). V gene TRDV2 combines with J gene TRDJ1; 7 nucleotides line up with TRDD3. The V segment lost 2 bases and the J segment 0 bases; nucleotides outside the gene matches: 5. The germline CDR1 and CDR2 sequences are GEAIGNYY and EKD. This CDR3 region has 15 residues. DNA for the CDR3: TGTGCCTGTGACAGAATGGGGGACTACACCGATAAACTCATCTTT. Translating it yields CACDRMGDYTDKLIF.

As concerns this clone: This may come from a read error, since a much larger clone is one base off. Other DNA sequences in this sample translate to the same CDR3. CDR3 protein: CACDTLSEINTDKLIF. The DNA of the CDR3 is TGTGCCTGTGACACTCTAAGTGAGATAAACACAGATAAACTCATCTTT. The chain recombines TRDV2 with TRDJ1; no clear D. Germline CDR1 and CDR2: GEAIGNYY and EKD. The length of the CDR3 is 16 residues.

Turning to this clone: With a much larger clone just one base away, this may be a read error. J is TRDJ1 and V is TRDV2, with 11 positions matching TRDD3. No J segment appears in TCRdb, so it was assigned here by matching the sequence to germline. This CDR3 comprises 14 residues. The V segment lost 5 bases and the J segment 8 bases; nucleotides outside the gene matches: 9. Germline loops: CDR1 GEAIGNYY, CDR2 EKD. In DNA form, the CDR3 reads TGTGCCTGTGTCTACTGGGGGATAAGTGACAAACTCATCTTT. This sequence encodes CACVYWGISDKLIF.

This clone was picked up a small number of times. The V gene is TRDV2, the J gene TRDJ1; D is unclear. TCRdb does not report a J gene; here it was assigned by matching the DNA to germline references. This CDR3 is built from 16 residues. V shed 0 bases and J shed 0 bases, with 13 bases lying between them. Germline CDR1 reads GEAIGNYY; CDR2 reads EKD. CDR3 in amino acids: CACDTVYLTYTDKLIF. CDR3 DNA: TGTGCCTGTGACACCGTGTACCTTACCTACACCGATAAACTCATCTTT.

A word on this clone: A far larger clone is one base from this, pointing to a likely read error. V usage is TRDV2 and J usage is TRDJ1; the match to TRDD3 covers 8 bases. Looked up from germline, CDR1 is GEAIGNYY and CDR2 is EKD. The CDR3 contains 18 residues. CDR3 sequence (DNA): TGTGCCTGTGACTCCGTAAGGGGGATAGGAAAGTACACCGTTAAACTCATCTTT. Translation: CACDSVRGIGKYTVKLIF.

This clone has only one observation. J is TRDJ1 and V is TRDV2, with 8 nucleotides matching TRDD3. The J gene is not listed in TCRdb, so it was assigned here from a DNA match to germline. From germline, CDR1 is GEAIGNYY and CDR2 EKD. The junction had 9 bases not matched to a gene; V was cut back by 2 bases and J by 5 bases. The CDR3 sequence is 15 residues long. The CDR3 coding sequence is TGTGCCTGTGACAACGTACTGGGGGCCCAGGATAAACTCATCTTT. This gives the protein CACDNVLGAQDKLIF.

This clone was picked up a small number of times. The amino acid sequence in TCRdb belongs to a much larger clone and departs from this DNA's translation at residue 14, likely a sequencing read error; the sequence shown is translated from the DNA. This CDR3 is CACDSVRGIGKYTNKLIF. In nucleotides, the CDR3 is TGTGCCTGTGACTCCGTAAGGGGGATAGGAAAGTACACCAATAAACTCATCTTT. The chain has TRDV2 and TRDJ1; 8 bases are shared with TRDD3. CDR1 is GEAIGNYY, CDR2 EKD, per germline. The CDR3 runs to 18 residues.

This clone rates as hyperexpanded. The same CDR3 can be traced to other DNA sequences in this sample. The chain is built from TRDV2 and TRDJ1; TRDD3 agrees at 8 bases. J was trimmed by 0 bases and V by 3 bases; bases with no gene match: 14. Per germline, CDR1 GEAIGNYY and CDR2 EKD. The CDR3 extends over 18 amino acids. Written as DNA, the CDR3 is TGTGCCTGTGACTCCGTAAGGGGGATAGGAAAGTACACCGATAAACTCATCTTT. Translating gives CACDSVRGIGKYTDKLIF.

On this clone: A read error is possible here, since a much larger clone lies one base away. The same CDR3 also results from other DNA sequences found in this sample. CDR3 sequence (DNA): TGTGCCTGTGACTCGGTACTGGGGATAAGGGTCACAGATAAACTCATCTTT. The encoded protein is CACDSVLGIRVTDKLIF. V and J are TRDV2 and TRDJ1, with TRDD3 matching over 7 bases. Because TCRdb records no J gene, it was assigned here through a match of the DNA to germline. V dropped 3 bases and J dropped 5; count of bases not matched to a gene: 17. CDR3 length equals 17 residues. The V gene's germline CDR1 is GEAIGNYY and CDR2 EKD.

Note on this clone: The protein held in TCRdb is that of a much larger clone and does not match this DNA's translation at residue 13, likely because of a read error; the protein shown is translated from the DNA. CDR3 nucleotides: TGTGCCTGTGACACCCTTGGCTGGGGGCAACTTAATGAACTCATCTTT. This codes for CACDTLGWGQLNELIF. The chain employs TRDV2 and TRDJ1; 7 bases fit TRDD3. The V and J ends lost 0 bases and 9 bases, in that order; junction bases with no gene match: 15. The CDR3 runs to 16 residues. The germline V gene encodes CDR1 GEAIGNYY and CDR2 EKD.

This clone appeared a few times. With a much larger clone just one base away, this may be a read error. The V and J genes are TRDV2 and TRDJ1; TRDD3 matches at 11 bases. The J gene, missing from TCRdb, was assigned here through DNA to germline matching. CDR1 is GEAIGNYY and CDR2 is EKD in the germline V gene. This CDR3 has 17 residues. The CDR3 DNA reads TGTGCCTATGACGGCCTTGGTGGGGGATACGCGACCGATAAACTCATCTTT. This gives the protein CAYDGLGGGYATDKLIF.

This clone has just a few counts. TCRdb attributes to this sequence the protein of a much larger clone, which differs from the DNA translation at residue 14; a read error is likely, and the protein displayed is translated from the DNA. The chain is built from TRDV2 and TRDJ1; TRDD3 matches 7 bases. Germline CDR1 and CDR2: GEAIGNYY and EKD. The CDR3 consists of 16 residues. The CDR3 region has the DNA TGTGCCTGTGACACCCTTGGCTGGGGGCAACTTAATAAACGCATCTTT. Residues: CACDTLGWGQLNKRIF.

A word on this clone: Being one base from a much bigger clone, this may be a read error. This sample also contains other DNA sequences that code for the same CDR3. The chain employs TRDV2 and TRDJ1, with 12 bases aligning to TRDD3. TCRdb lists no J gene, so it was determined here by aligning the DNA to germline. The CDR3 contains 17 residues. V was clipped by 3 bases and J by 5 bases; unmatched bases: 12. Germline CDR1 and CDR2: GEAIGNYY and EKD. The DNA of the CDR3 is TGTGCCTGTGACTTACTGGGGGATACATTAGGCACTGATAAACTCATCTTT. It codes for CACDLLGDTLGTDKLIF.

This clone was counted only a few times. One base away lies a much larger clone, so this may be a sequencing read error. At the DNA level, this CDR3 is encoded by other sequences in the same sample as well. This chain links TRDV2 with TRDJ3; D possibly corresponds to TRDD3 (5 bases). Germline CDR1 reads GEAIGNYY; CDR2 reads EKD. The CDR3 sequence is 18 residues long. Written as DNA, the CDR3 is TGTGCCTGTGACACCCTAAAGGCCGGCTCCTGGGACACTCGACAGATGTTTTTC. Its protein is CACDTLKAGSWDTRQMFF.

Remarks on this clone: One base away lies a much larger clone, so this may be a sequencing read error. This sequence joins TRDV2 and TRDJ3, with 7 bases identical to TRDD3. No J gene is reported in TCRdb; it was inferred here by comparing the DNA with germline. Losses at the gene ends were 4 bases for V and 0 bases for J; bases not matched to a gene: 11. Germline assignment: CDR1 GEAIGNYY and CDR2 EKD. The CDR3 loop spans 19 amino acids. CDR3 bases: TGTGCCTGTGATAGCGTGGGGGAGACCCACTCCTGGGACACCCGACAGATGTTTTTC. Its protein product is CACDSVGETHSWDTRQMFF.

This clone is medium-sized (0.01 to 0.1%) within its sample. This specimen includes other DNA sequences encoding the same CDR3. The chain recombines TRDV2 with TRDJ1; 10 bases align to TRDD3. V dropped 3 bases and J dropped 0; count of bases not matched to a gene: 15. This CDR3 region has 19 residues. Germline lookup yields CDR1 GEAIGNYY and CDR2 EKD. The CDR3 DNA reads TGTGCCTGTGACTCCTTGCCCAACTGGGGGATCCCGTACACCGATAAACTCATCTTT. Amino acids: CACDSLPNWGIPYTDKLIF.

Comment on this clone: A read error is the likely source, as a far larger clone sits one nucleotide away. The chain combines TRDV2 with TRDJ3, with 7 bases lining up with TRDD3. TCRdb records no J gene; here it was assigned by comparing the DNA to germline. The ends lost 0 bases at V and 0 bases at J; junction bases unmatched: 13. CDR1 and CDR2 from the germline V gene are GEAIGNYY and EKD. The CDR3 is 21 residues long. The CDR3 nucleotides are TGTGCCTGTGACACCGCCCTTACTGGGGACCTTTACTCCTGGGACACCCGACAGATGTTTTTC. Protein sequence: CACDTALTGDLYSWDTRQMFF.

Note on this clone: TCRdb's entry gives the protein of a much larger clone, which mismatches this DNA's translation at residue 2, likely from a read error; the protein reported here is translated from the DNA. The chain joins TRDV2 to TRDJ1, with 8 bases lining up with TRDD3. Because TCRdb records no J gene, it was assigned here through a match of the DNA to germline. CDR1 is GEAIGNYY, CDR2 EKD, per germline. This CDR3 contains 18 residues. CDR3 in amino acids: CSCDSVRGIGKYTDKLIF. As DNA, the CDR3 is TGTTCCTGTGACTCCGTAAGGGGGATAGGAAAGTACACCGATAAACTCATCTTT.

This clone is categorized as large. The J gene is TRDJ1, the V gene TRDV2; D is unresolved. The CDR3 loop spans 15 amino acids. The V and J ends lost 1 base and 0 bases respectively, with 11 bases between them. Looked up from germline, CDR1 is GEAIGNYY and CDR2 is EKD. In DNA form, the CDR3 reads TGTGCCTGTGACACTCTTTCCCCGTACACCGATAAACTCATCTTT. This encodes CACDTLSPYTDKLIF.

This sequence joins TRDV2 and TRDJ1, with 8 bases aligning to TRDD3. Matching the DNA to germline supplied the J gene, which TCRdb does not give. This CDR3 has 19 residues. Germline lookup yields CDR1 GEAIGNYY and CDR2 EKD. Trimming removed 0 bases from V and 3 bases from J; junction bases left unmatched: 17. The CDR3 DNA follows: TGTGCCTGTGACACCCTGCGGGTACTGGGGGCCGAGAAGGCCGATAAACTCATCTTT. Amino acids: CACDTLRVLGAEKADKLIF.

Remarks on this clone: The protein given by TCRdb reflects a much larger clone and differs at residue 5 from this DNA's translation, likely from a read error; the protein shown is the DNA's translation. The V gene is TRDV2, the J gene TRDJ1, with 10 bases that match TRDD3. TCRdb carries no J gene annotation; the J gene was assigned here by matching the DNA with germline. CDR3 length: 15 residues. CDR1 GEAIGNYY and CDR2 EKD come from the germline V gene. V was pared by 4 bases and J by 3 bases, with 7 bases of the junction left unmatched. CDR3 residues: CACDSLGDRSDKLIF. The CDR3 DNA is TGTGCCTGTGATAGCCTGGGGGATAGGTCCGATAAACTCATCTTT.